Listed here is a single T cell receptor (beta chain). Its cognate antigen is unknown. This specimen comes from a study of shared clonotypes between healthy human individuals. Broader study findings: Rarefaction showed that sequencing of sorted subsets was incomplete (despite large depth).

Method: immunoSEQ multiplex PCR; TCRdb's copy keeps in-frame clones and lacks some. The sample has 980,000 or so clones, less than 85% seen once. Subsets obtained from CD4+ cells comprised CD45RA+ naive and CD45RA-negative memory cells. CDR1 and CDR2 from the germline V gene are SGHNT and YYREEE (reference sequence). Trimming removed 4 bases at V and 9 bases at J, with 26 bases between. The CDR3 has 17 amino acids. Source material: memory CD4+ T cells sorted from blood. As to subset: CD45RA-negative fraction. The source is a young man in good health. The chain recombines TRBV5-4 with TRBJ2-1; D could derive from TRBD1 or TRBD2 (5 bases each). The CDR3 reads CASSPQPGRGGVSEQFF. The CDR3, as DNA: TGTGCCAGCAGCCCTCAACCGGGACGAGGAGGTGTGAGTGAGCAGTTCTTC. The full variable domain, its missing parts supplied by reference TRBV5-4 and TRBJ2-1, is ETGVTQSPTHLIKTRGQQVTLRCSSQSGHNTVSWYQQALGQGPQFIFQYYREEENGRGNFPPRFSGLQFPNYSSELNVNALELDDSALYLCASSPQPGRGGVSEQFFGPGTRLTVL.